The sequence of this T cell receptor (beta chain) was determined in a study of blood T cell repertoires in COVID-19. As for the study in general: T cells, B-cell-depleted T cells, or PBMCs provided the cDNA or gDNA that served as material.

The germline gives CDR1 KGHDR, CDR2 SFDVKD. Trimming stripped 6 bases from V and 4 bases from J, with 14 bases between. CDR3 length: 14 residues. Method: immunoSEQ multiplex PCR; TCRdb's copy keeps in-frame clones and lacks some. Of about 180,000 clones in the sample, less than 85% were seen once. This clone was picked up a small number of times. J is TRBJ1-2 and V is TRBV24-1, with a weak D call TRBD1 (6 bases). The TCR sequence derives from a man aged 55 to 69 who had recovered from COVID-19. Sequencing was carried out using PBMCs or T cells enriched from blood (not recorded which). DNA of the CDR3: TGTGCCACCAGTCGCGGGGGCGACGTCTATGGCTACACCTTC. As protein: CATSRGGDVYGYTF.